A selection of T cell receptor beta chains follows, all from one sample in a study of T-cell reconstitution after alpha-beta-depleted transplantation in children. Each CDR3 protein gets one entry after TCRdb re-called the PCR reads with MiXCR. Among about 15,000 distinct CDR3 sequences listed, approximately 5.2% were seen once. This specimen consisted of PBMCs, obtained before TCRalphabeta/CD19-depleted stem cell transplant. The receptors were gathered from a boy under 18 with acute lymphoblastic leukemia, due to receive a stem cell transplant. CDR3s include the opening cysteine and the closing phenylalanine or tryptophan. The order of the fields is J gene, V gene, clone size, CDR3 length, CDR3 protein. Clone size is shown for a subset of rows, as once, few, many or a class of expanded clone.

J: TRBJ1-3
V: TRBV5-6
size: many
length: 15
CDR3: CASSLGQIKRNTIYF

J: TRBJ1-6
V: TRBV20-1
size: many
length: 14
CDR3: CSAPNRDRVSPLHF

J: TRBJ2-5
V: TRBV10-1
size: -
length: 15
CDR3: CASSEGVSGQETQYF

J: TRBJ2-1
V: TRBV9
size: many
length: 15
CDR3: CASSGDGSTYNEQFF

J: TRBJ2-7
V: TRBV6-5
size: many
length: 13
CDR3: CASMSGTTYEQYF

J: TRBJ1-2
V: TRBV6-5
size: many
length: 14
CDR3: CASTPTGISHGYTF

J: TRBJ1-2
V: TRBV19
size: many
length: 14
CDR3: CASSIIVRAYGYTF

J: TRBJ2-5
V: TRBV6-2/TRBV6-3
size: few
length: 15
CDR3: CASSYRARWQETQYF

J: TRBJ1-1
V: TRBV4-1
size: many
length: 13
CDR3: CASSPGGATEAFF

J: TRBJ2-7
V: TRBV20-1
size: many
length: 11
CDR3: CSALGAHEQYF

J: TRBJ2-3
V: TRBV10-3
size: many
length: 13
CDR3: CAIGEQGVDTQYF

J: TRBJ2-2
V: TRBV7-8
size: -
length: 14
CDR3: CAIGRGHRCGELLF

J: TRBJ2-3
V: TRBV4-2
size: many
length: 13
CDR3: CASSPYFADTQYF

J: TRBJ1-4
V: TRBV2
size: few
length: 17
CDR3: CTSSNDPYSATNEKLFF

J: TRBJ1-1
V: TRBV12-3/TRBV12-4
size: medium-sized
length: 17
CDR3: CASSFDNLGEMNTEAFF

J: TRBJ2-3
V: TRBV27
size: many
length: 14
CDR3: CASSLSQGGISQYF

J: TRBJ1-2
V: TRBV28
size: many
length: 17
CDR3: CASSLSFDGNGDYGYTF

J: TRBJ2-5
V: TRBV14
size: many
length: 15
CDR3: CASSQEDRVLETQYF

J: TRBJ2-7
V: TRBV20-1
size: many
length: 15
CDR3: CSARDLAAPQGEQYF

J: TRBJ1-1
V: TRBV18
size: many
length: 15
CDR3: CASSPRTGENTEAFF

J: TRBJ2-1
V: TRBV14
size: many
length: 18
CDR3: CASSQETLQGLPYNEQFF

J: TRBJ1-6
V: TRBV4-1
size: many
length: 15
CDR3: CASSHERGDNSPLHF

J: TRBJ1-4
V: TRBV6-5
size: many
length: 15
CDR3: CASSYRPGQGEKLFF